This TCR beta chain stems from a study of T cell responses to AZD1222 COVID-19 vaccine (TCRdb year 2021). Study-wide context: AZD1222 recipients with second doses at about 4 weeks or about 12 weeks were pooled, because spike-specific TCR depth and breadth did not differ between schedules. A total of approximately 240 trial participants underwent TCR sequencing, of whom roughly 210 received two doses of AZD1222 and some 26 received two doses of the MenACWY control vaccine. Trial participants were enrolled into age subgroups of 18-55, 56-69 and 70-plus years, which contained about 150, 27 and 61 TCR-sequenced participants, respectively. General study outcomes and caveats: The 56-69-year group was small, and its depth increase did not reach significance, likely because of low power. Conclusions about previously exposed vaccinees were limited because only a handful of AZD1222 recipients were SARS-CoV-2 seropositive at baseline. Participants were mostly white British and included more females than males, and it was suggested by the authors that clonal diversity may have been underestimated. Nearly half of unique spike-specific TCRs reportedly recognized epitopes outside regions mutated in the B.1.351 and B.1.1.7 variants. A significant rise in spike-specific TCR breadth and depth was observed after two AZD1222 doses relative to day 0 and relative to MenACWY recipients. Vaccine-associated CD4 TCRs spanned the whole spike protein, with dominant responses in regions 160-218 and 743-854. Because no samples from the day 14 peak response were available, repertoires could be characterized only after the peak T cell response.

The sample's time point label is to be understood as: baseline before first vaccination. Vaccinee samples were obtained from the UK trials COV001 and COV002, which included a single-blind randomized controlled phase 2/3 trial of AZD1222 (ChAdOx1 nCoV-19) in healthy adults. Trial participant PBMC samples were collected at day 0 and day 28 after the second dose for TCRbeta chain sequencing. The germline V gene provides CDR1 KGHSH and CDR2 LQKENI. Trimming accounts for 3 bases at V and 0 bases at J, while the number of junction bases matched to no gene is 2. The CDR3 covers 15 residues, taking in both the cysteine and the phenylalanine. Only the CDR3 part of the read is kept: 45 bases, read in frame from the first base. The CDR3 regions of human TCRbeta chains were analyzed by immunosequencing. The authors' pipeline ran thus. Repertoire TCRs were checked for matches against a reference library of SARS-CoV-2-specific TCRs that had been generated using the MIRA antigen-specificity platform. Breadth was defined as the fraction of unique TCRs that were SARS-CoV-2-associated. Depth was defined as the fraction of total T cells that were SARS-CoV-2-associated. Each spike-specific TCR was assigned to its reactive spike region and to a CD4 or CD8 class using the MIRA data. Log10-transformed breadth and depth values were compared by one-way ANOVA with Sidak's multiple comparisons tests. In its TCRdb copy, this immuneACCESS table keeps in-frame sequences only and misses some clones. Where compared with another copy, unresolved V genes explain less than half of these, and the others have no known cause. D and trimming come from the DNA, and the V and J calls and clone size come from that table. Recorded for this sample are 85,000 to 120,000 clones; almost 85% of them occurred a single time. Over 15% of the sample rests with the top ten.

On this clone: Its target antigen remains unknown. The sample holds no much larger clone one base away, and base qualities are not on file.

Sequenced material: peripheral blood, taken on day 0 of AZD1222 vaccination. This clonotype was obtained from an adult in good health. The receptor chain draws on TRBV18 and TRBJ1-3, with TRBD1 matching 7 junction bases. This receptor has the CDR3 CASSPGQTSGNTIYF. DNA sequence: TGTGCCAGCTCACCGGGACAGACCTCTGGAAACACCATATATTTT.